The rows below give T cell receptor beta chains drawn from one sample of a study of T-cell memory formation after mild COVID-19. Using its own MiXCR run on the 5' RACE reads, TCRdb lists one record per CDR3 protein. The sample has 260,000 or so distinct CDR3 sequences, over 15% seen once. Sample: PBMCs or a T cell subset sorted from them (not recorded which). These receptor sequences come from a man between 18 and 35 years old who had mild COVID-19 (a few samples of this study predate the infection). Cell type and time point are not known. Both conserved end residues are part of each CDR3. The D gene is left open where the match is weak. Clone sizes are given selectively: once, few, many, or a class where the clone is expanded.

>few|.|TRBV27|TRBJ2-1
TGTGCCAGCAGCCCCAGGGCCAGATTGGCCTACAATGAGCAGTTCTTC
CASSPRARLAYNEQFF
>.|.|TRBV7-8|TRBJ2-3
TGTGCCAGCAGCTTAGCTCCCCTGTGGCATGGGGCGGCAGATACGCAGTATTTT
CASSLAPLWHGAADTQYF
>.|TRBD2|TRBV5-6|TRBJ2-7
TGTGCCAGCAGCGGAACTAGCGGGGGGTTTTACGAGCAGTACTTC
CASSGTSGGFYEQYF
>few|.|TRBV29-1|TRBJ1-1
TGCAGCGTTGCGGGACTTGCGAACACTGAAGCTTTCTTT
CSVAGLANTEAFF
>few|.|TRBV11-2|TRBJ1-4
TGTGCCAGCAGCTTAATGCCGGCAACTAATGAAAAACTGTTTTTT
CASSLMPATNEKLFF
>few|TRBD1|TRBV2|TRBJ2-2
TGTGCCAGCTGGGCAGGGGGAAGTTACACCGGGGAGCTGTTTTTT
CASWAGGSYTGELFF
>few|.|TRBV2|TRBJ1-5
TGTGCCAGCAGTGACCGGGTAGGTCGGCAGCCCCAGCATTTT
CASSDRVGRQPQHF
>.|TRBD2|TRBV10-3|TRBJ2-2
TGTGCCATCAGCCTAGCGGGGGGGAACACCGGGGAGCTGTTTTTT
CAISLAGGNTGELFF
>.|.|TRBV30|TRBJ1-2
TGTGCCTGGAGGGGGGGGAAGAGCGGCTATGGCTACACCTTC
CAWRGGKSGYGYTF
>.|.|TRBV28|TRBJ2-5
TGTGCCAGCAGTTGGGGGGACCAAGAGACCCAGTACTTC
CASSWGDQETQYF
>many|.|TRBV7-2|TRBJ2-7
TGTGCCAGCAGCTACGGGTTCTACGAGCAGTACTTC
CASSYGFYEQYF
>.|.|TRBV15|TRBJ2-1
TGTGCCACCAGCAGGGGTATAGACAGTTACAATGAGCAGTTCTTC
CATSRGIDSYNEQFF